This entry lists 18 T cell receptor beta chains sequenced from one sample in a study of OX40 agonist ivuxolimab in advanced cancers. Here immunoSEQ multiplex PCR was the method, and the copy in TCRdb shows in-frame clones only, minus some. The table has about 77,000 clones, more than 70% seen once. The source material was CD4+ or CD8+ T cells sorted from blood, sampled in a trial of the OX40 agonist ivuxolimab. All receptors derive from an adult with an advanced solid tumor such as melanoma, head and neck, liver or kidney cancer.

This clone appeared a few times. This chain uses TRBV5-4 with TRBJ1-1; TRBD1 matches at 10 bases. Germline CDR1 SGHNT, CDR2 YYREEE (reference sequence). The V and J ends lost 4 bases and 0 bases, in that order; junction bases with no gene match: 9. The CDR3 runs to 17 residues. The CDR3 reads CASSRGQGGNMNTEAFF. The CDR3 bases are TGTGCCAGCAGCAGAGGACAGGGGGGCAATATGAACACTGAAGCTTTCTTT.

This clone was observed a handful of times. V and J are TRBV6-6 and TRBJ1-5, with a possible D match to TRBD1 (6 bases). The CDR3 runs 14 residues. The germline V gene has CDR1 MNHNY and CDR2 SVGAGI (reference sequence). The V gene lost 6 bases and the J gene lost 0 bases, with 9 bases spanning the gap. The CDR3 sequence: CASSSQGSNQPQHF. The CDR3 coding sequence is TGTGCCAGCAGCTCACAGGGTAGCAATCAGCCCCAGCATTTT.

The gene calls are TRBV5-6 and TRBJ1-1, with 7 bases that match TRBD1. The CDR3 loop spans 14 amino acids. The junction had 10 bases not matched to a gene; V was cut back by 4 bases and J by 7 bases. Germline loops: CDR1 SGHDT, CDR2 YYEEEE. The CDR3 bases are TGTGCCAGCAGCATTCGGGACAGAGCTAATGAAGCTTTCTTT. As protein: CASSIRDRANEAFF.

Concerning this clone itself: Other DNA variants within this sample encode the same CDR3. The gene calls are TRBV28 and TRBJ1-1; a possible D gene is TRBD1 (6 bases). Trimming removed 3 bases from V and 1 base from J, with 12 bases in between. The CDR3 length is 15 residues. CDR1 and CDR2 from the germline V gene are MDHEN and SYDVKM. The chain's CDR3 is CASSFRGAGNTEAFF. In nucleotides, the CDR3 is TGTGCCAGCAGTTTCAGGGGAGCAGGGAACACTGAAGCTTTCTTT.

The chain has TRBV27 and TRBJ2-1; weak D call: TRBD1 (5 bases). V dropped 2 bases and J dropped 12 bases, with 11 bases sitting between them. Germline CDR1 and CDR2: MNHEY and SMNVEV (reference sequence). This CDR3 has 12 residues. CDR3 protein: CASSLKGMGQFF. As DNA, the CDR3 is TGTGCCAGCAGTTTAAAGGGGATGGGGCAGTTCTTC.

The chain is built from TRBV7-9 and TRBJ1-1; 8 positions agree with TRBD1. The CDR3 is made up of 19 amino acids. The V segment lost 3 bases and the J segment 4 bases; nucleotides outside the gene matches: 19. The germline gives CDR1 SEHNR, CDR2 FQNEAQ (reference sequence). CDR3 sequence: CASSFPHRQGFLFGTEAFF. CDR3 coding DNA: TGTGCCAGCAGCTTTCCCCACCGACAGGGGTTCCTTTTTGGCACTGAAGCTTTCTTT.

The chain combines TRBV27 with TRBJ2-1, with no clear D. CDR1 is MNHEY and CDR2 is SMNVEV in the germline V gene (reference sequence). Trimming shortened V by 5 bases and J by 2 bases, and 4 bases separated the two germline ends. The CDR3 is 12 residues long. This CDR3 is CASSTTYNEQFF. Written as DNA, the CDR3 is TGTGCCAGCAGTACAACCTACAATGAGCAGTTCTTC.

This clone occurred once. This chain uses TRBV6-1 with TRBJ2-1; no definite D call. Germline assignment: CDR1 MNHNS and CDR2 SASEGT. V was trimmed by 8 bases and J by 9 bases, leaving 17 bases between them. CDR3 length: 13 residues. The CDR3 loop reads CASSFSGGFEQFF. The CDR3 DNA follows: TGTGCCAGCTCCTTCTCTGGTGGATTTGAGCAGTTCTTC.

The count of this clone is one. The rearrangement links TRBV27 to TRBJ1-4, with D maybe TRBD1 (6 bases). Germline loops: CDR1 MNHEY, CDR2 SMNVEV (reference sequence). This CDR3 is built from 13 residues. V lost 4 bases to trimming and J lost 8 bases, with 11 bases between them. The CDR3 nucleotides read TGTGCCAGCAGTTCCAGGGGCAGGGAAAAACTGTTTTTT. It translates to CASSSRGREKLFF.

The V call is TRBV7-3, the J call TRBJ2-1; no firm D call. Trimming left V 2 bases short and J 8 bases short, with 19 bases between. The CDR3 runs 16 residues. Germline V CDR1 and CDR2: SGHTA, FQGTGA. CDR3 bases: TGTGCCAGCAGCTTACGTTCTTCTAGAGCGACGGATGAGCAGTTCTTC. Its translation is CASSLRSSRATDEQFF.

The chain has TRBV5-1 and TRBJ2-7, with 12 bases identical to TRBD2. Germline V gives CDR1 SGHRS, CDR2 YFSETQ. The CDR3 is 14 residues long. Trimming took 4 bases from V and 10 from J; bases not matched to a gene: 9. CDR3 in amino acids: CASSPGLAGQVQYF. The CDR3 DNA is TGCGCCAGCAGCCCAGGACTAGCGGGACAAGTACAGTACTTC.

The chain uses TRBV6-6 and TRBJ1-6; D is unclear. This CDR3 spans 13 amino acids. The germline CDR1 and CDR2 sequences are MNHNY and SVGAGI (reference sequence). Trimming left V 2 bases short and J 10 bases short, with 9 bases between. The CDR3 DNA sequence: TGTGCCAGCAGTTACGGAGGGAGGTCACCCCTCCACTTT. Translated, it gives CASSYGGRSPLHF.

The chain is built from TRBV7-8 and TRBJ1-5; tentative D call: TRBD1 (6 bases). This CDR3 has 13 residues. V was clipped by 5 bases and J by 9 bases, with 14 bases between them. Germline CDR1 SGHVS, CDR2 FQNEAQ. The CDR3 spells CASSVQGGGPQHF. The CDR3 region has the DNA TGTGCCAGCAGCGTACAAGGAGGGGGGCCCCAGCATTTT.

V usage is TRBV19 and J usage is TRBJ1-1, with 10 nucleotides matching TRBD1. The V gene's germline CDR1 is LNHDA and CDR2 SQIVND (reference sequence). The CDR3 extends over 15 amino acids. V trimming: 4 bases; J trimming: 7 bases; junction bases outside the gene matches: 9. The CDR3 sequence is CASSSYGQGGGEAFF. The CDR3 DNA reads TGTGCCAGTAGTAGCTACGGACAGGGGGGAGGTGAAGCTTTCTTT.

V and J are TRBV10-3 and TRBJ1-2; D not certain. The V gene's germline CDR1 is ENHRY and CDR2 SYGVKD. The CDR3 spans 15 residues. Trimming left V 3 bases short and J 6 bases short, with 17 bases between. Written as DNA, the CDR3 is TGTGCCATCAGTGAAGTGGGAGCGGCCTCCCATGGCTACACCTTC. It specifies CAISEVGAASHGYTF.

This clone was recorded once. The gene calls are TRBV4-3 and TRBJ2-5; D may match TRBD1 or TRBD2 (5 bases each). Looked up from germline, CDR1 is LGHNA and CDR2 is YSLEER. This CDR3 has 14 amino acids. Between the trimmed V and J ends, which lost 0 bases and 5 bases, there was a span of 10 bases. For the CDR3, the DNA is TGCGCCAGCAGCCAAGAGAGGGGCAGGGAGACCCAGTACTTC. Its translation is CASSQERGRETQYF.

The chain has TRBV9 and TRBJ1-5, with D perhaps TRBD1 (5 bases). The ends were cut back, 0 bases at V and 8 bases at J, with 12 bases in the middle. CDR3 length: 14 residues. Germline CDR1 SGDLS, CDR2 YYNGEE. The CDR3 sequence is CASSVDPGREPQHF. As DNA, the CDR3 is TGTGCCAGCAGCGTAGATCCAGGGCGAGAGCCCCAGCATTTT.

V gene TRBV5-1 combines with J gene TRBJ2-7; 11 nucleotides align to TRBD1. CDR3 size: 15 residues. V lost 6 bases, J lost 4 bases, and 9 bases stayed unmatched. Germline lookup yields CDR1 SGHRS and CDR2 YFSETQ. The CDR3 sequence is CASKTGTGGNYEQYF. CDR3 in DNA: TGCGCCAGCAAAACCGGGACAGGGGGGAATTACGAGCAGTACTTC.